The clone carrying this T cell receptor beta chain was counted many times. What it binds is unknown. Source study methods: Per-sample TCR counts ranged from about 20,000 to 700,000, median around 100,000. TCRdb re-called the RACE reads with MiXCR, one entry per CDR3 protein. These V and J calls derive from TCRdb rather than the authors' analysis. The table includes 300,000 to 450,000 distinct CDR3 sequences, around 5% detected once. Time point indicated: patch test 1, 2 weeks after DPC sensitization. Stated treatment: therapeutic diphenylcyclopropenone sensitization with weekly scalp DPC. Germline-derived CDR1 and CDR2 are SGHVS and FQNEAQ. This CDR3 spans 14 amino acids. The germline V and J ends were trimmed by 2 bases and 8 bases, with 13 bases remaining between them. The entry originates in a study of human T cells and chemical hapten exposure. The study's findings and limits: Healthy people's immune response may differ from that of the donors, who had alopecia. With patch test score, the counts of PT1 expanded TCRs showed a positive correlation. Expanded TCRs produced significantly more large CDR3 similarity clusters than controls did.

The sequencing here drew on whole blood, taken in connection with sensitization to the hapten diphenylcyclopropenone (DPC). V gene TRBV7-8 combines with J gene TRBJ2-1; D perhaps matches TRBD1 (5 bases). The receptor was isolated from a woman between 45 and 65 years old with alopecia areata. Some clones in this sample may be carry-over from other donors' samples. The CDR3 spells CASSLSREEDEQFF. The CDR3 nucleotides are TGTGCCAGCAGCTTAAGCAGGGAAGAGGATGAGCAGTTCTTC. Variable domain in full (rest from reference TRBV7-8 and TRBJ2-1): GAGVSQSPRYKVAKRGQDVALRCDPISGHVSLFWYQQALGQGPEFLTYFQNEAQLDKSGLPSDRFFAERPEGSVSTLKIQRTQQEDSAVYLCASSLSREEDEQFFGPGTRLTVL.